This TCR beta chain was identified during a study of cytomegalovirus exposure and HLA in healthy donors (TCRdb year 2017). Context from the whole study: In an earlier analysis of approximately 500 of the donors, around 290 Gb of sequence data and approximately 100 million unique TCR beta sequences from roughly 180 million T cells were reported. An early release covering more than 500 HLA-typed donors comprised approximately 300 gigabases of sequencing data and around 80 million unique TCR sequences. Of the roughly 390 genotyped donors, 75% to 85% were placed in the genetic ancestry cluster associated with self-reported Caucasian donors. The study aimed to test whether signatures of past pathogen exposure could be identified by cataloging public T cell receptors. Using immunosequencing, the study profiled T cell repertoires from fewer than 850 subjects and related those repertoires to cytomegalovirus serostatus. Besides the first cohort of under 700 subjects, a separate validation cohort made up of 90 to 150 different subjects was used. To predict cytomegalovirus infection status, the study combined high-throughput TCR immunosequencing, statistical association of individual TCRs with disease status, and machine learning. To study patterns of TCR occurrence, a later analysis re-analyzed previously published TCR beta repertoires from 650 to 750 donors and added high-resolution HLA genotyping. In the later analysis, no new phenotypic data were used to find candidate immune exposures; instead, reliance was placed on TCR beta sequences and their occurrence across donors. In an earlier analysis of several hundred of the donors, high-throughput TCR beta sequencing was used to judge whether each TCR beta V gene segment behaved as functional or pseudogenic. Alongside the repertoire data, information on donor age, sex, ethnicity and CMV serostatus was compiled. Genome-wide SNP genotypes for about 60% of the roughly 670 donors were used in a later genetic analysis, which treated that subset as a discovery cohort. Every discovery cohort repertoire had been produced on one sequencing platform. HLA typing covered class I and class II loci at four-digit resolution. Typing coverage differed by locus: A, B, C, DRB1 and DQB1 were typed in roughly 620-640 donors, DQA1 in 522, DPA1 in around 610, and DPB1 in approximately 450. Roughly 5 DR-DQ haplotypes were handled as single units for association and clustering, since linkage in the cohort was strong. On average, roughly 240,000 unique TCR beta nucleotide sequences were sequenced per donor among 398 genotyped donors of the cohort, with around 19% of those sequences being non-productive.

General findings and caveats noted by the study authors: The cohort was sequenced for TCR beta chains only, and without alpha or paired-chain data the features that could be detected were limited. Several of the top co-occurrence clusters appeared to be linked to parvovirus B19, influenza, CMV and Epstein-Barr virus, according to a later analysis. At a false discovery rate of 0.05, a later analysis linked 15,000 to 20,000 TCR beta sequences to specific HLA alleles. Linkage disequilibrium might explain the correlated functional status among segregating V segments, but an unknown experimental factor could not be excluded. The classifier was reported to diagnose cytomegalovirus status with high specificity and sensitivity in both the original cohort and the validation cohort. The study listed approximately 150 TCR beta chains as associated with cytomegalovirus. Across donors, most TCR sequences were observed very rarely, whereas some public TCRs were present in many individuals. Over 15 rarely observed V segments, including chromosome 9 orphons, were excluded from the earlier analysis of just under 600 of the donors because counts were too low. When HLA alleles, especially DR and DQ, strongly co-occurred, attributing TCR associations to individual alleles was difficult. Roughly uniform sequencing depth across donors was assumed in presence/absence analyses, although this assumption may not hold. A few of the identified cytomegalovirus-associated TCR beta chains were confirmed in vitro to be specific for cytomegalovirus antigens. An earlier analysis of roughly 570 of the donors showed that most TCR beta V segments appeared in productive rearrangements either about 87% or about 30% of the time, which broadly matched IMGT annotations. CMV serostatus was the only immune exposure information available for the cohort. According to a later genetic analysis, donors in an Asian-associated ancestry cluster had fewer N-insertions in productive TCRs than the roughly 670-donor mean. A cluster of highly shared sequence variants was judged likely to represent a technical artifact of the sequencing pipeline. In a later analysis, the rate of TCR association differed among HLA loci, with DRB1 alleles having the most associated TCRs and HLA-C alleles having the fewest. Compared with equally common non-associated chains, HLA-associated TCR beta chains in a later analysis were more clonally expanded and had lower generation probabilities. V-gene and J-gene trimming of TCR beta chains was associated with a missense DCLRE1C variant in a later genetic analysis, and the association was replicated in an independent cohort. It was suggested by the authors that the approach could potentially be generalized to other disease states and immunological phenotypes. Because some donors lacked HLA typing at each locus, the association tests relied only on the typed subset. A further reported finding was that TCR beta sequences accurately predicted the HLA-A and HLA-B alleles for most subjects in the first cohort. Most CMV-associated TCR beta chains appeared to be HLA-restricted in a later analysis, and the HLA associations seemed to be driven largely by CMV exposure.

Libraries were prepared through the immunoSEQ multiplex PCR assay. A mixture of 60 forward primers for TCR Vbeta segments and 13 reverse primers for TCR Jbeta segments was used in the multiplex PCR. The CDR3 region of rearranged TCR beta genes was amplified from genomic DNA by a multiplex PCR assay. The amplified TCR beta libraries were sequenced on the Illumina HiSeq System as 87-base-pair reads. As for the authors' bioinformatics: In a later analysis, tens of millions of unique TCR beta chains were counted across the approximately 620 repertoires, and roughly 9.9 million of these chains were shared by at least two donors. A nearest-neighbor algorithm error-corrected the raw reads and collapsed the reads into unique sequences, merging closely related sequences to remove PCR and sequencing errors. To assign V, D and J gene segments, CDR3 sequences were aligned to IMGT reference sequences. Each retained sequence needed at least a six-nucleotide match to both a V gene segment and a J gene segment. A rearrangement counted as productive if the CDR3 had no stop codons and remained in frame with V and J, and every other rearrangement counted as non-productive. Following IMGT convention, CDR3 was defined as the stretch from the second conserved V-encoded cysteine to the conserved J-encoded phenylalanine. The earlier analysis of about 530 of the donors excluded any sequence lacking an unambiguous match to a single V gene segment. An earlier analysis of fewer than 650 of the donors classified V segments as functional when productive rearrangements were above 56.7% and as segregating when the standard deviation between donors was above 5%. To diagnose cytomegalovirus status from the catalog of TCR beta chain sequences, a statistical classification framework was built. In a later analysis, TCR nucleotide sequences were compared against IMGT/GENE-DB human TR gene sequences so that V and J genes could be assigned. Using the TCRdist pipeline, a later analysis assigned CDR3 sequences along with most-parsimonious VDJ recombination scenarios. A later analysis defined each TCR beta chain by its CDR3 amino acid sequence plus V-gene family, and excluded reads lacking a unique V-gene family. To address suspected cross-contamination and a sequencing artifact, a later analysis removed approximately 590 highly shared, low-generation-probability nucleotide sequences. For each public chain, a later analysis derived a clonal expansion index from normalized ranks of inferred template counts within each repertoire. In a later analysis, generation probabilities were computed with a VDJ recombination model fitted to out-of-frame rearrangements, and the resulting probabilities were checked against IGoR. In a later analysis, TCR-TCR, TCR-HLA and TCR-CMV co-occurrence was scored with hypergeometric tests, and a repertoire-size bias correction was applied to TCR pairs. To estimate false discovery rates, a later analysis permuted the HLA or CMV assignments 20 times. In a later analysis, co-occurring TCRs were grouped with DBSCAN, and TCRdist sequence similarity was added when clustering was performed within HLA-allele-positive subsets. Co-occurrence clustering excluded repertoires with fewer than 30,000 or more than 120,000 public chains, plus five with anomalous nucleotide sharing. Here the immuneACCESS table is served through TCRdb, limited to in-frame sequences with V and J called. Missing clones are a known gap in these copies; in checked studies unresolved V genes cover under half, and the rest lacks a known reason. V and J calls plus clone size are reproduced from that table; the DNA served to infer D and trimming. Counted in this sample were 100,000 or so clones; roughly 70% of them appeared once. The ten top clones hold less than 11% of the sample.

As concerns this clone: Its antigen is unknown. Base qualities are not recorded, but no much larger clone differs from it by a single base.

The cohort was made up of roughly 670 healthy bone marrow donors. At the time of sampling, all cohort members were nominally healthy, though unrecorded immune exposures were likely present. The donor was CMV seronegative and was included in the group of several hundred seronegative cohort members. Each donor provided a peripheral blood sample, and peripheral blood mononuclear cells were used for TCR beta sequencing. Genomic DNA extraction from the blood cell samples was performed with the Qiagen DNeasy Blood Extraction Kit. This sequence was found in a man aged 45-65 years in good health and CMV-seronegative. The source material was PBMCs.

The sequence in DNA is TGTGCCAGCAGCTTAAAACTAGCGGGGGAGTCAGATACGCAGTATTTT. This codes for CASSLKLAGESDTQYF. The sequence links TRBV7-6 to TRBJ2-3, with 11 bases matching TRBD2. Here V drops 2 bases and J drops 4 bases, and the junction holds 5 bases not matched to any gene. Spanning cysteine to phenylalanine, the CDR3 consists of 16 amino acids. The entry retains the CDR3 DNA only, 48 bases that are in frame from base 1. The germline V gene gives CDR1 as SGHVS and CDR2 as FNYEAQ.